The sample holds a few counts of the clone carrying this T cell receptor (beta chain). TCRdb re-analysed the 5' RACE reads in MiXCR, keeping a single row per CDR3 protein. The table has hundreds of thousands of distinct CDR3 sequences, around 27% seen once. These data come from a study of T-cell memory formation after mild COVID-19. Germline V gene sequence: CDR1 GTSNPN, CDR2 SVGIG (reference sequence). This CDR3 has 15 residues. The J segment lost 5 bases and the V segment lost 0 bases, leaving 8 bases of the junction unmatched. The sample consisted of PBMCs or a T cell subset sorted from them (not recorded which). This chain links TRBV30 with TRBJ1-2; 8 positions agree with TRBD1. This clonotype was obtained from an adult woman who had mild COVID-19 (a few samples of this study predate the infection). Cell type and time point are not known. This CDR3 is CAWSVNPGGRYGYTF. The DNA for the CDR3 is TGTGCCTGGAGTGTGAACCCAGGGGGCCGATATGGCTACACCTTC.